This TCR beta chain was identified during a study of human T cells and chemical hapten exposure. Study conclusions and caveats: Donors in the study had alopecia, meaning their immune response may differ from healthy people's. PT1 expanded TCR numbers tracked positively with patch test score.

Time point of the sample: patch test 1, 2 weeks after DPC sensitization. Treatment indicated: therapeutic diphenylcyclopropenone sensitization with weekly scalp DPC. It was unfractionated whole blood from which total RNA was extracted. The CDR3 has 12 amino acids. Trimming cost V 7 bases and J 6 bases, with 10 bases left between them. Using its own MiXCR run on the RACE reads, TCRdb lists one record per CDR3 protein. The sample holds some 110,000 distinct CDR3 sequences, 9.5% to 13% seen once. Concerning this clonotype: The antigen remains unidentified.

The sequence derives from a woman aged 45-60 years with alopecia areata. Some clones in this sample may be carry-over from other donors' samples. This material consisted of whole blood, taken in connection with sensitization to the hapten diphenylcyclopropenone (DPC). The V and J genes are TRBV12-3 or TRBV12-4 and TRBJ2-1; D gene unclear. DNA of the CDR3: TGTGCCAGCACCCCAAAGGGCAATGAGCAGTTCTTC. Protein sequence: CASTPKGNEQFF.